This T cell receptor (beta chain) was retrieved from a study of CXCR3-negative and CXCR3-positive naive CD8 T cells. General study points: Memory, not naive, CXCR3-negative and CXCR3-positive cells differed in TRBV-TRBJ usage. CXCR3-positive naive cells had TRB CDR3s that were more hydrophobic than CXCR3-negative naive cells had.

UMI-labeled 5' RACE yielded the TRB cDNA libraries. TCRdb re-called the 5' RACE reads; every CDR3 protein appears as one record, without DNA. The table lists roughly 120,000 distinct CDR3 sequences. Researchers sorted about 300,000 cells of each CD8+ T cell subset in triplicate. Turning to this clonotype: Its antigen is undetermined.

The receptor was isolated from a human donor in good health. Some clones in this sample may be carry-over from other donors' samples. Material: naive CXCR3+ CD8+ T cells from blood. As for subset: CD45RO-CCR7+CD27+CD95- naive CD8+ T cells expressing CXCR3 (TNR3+).

This CDR3 reads CASSPGTSGGYEPYF. The V call is TRBV5-5, the J call TRBJ2-7; absent DNA, TCRdb's TRBD2 call cannot be checked. Per germline, CDR1 SGHKS and CDR2 YYEKEE (reference sequence). The CDR3 is 15 residues long.